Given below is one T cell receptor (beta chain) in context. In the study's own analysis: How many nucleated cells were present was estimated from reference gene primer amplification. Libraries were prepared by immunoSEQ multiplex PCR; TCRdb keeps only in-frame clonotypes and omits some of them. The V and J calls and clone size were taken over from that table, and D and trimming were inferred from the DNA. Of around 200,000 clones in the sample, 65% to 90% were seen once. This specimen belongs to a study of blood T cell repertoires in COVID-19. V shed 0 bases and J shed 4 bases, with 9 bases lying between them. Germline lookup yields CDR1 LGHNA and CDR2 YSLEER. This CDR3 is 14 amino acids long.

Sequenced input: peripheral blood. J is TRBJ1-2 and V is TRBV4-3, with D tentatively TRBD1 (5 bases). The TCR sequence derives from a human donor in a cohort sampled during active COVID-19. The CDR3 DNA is TGCGCCAGCAGCCAAGATGCAGGGCGCTATGGCTACACCTTC. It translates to CASSQDAGRYGYTF.